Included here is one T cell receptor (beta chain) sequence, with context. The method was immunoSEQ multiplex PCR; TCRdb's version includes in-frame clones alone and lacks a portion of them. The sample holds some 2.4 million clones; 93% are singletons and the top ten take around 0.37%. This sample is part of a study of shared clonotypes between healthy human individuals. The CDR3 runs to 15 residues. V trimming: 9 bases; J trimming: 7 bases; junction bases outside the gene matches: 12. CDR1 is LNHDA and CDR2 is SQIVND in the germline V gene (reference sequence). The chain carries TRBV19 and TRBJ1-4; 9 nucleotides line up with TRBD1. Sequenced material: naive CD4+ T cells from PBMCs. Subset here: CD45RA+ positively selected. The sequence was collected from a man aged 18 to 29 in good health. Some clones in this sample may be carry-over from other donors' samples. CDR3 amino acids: CASTPNRDRVEKLFF. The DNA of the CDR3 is TGTGCCAGCACCCCGAACCGGGACAGGGTTGAAAAACTGTTTTTT.